A selection of T cell receptor beta chains follows, all from one sample in a study of cytomegalovirus exposure and HLA in healthy donors. TCRdb's table, derived via immunoSEQ multiplex PCR, lists solely in-frame clones and lacks some. The sample lists approximately 170,000 clones; roughly 84% were seen once. Sequencing was done on a sample of PBMCs. These receptors were collected from a male donor in good health and CMV-seronegative. CDR3s include the opening cysteine and the closing phenylalanine or tryptophan. The D gene is left open where the match is weak. Rows give clone size only sometimes, using once, few, many, or a class for an expanded clone.

j_call: TRBJ2-1; d_call: TRBD2; clone_size: .; v_call: TRBV19; cdr3_aa: CASSPPAGGYNEQFF; cdr3_nt: TGTGCCAGTAGTCCTCCAGCGGGGGGATACAATGAGCAGTTCTTC
j_call: TRBJ1-2; d_call: .; clone_size: .; v_call: TRBV12-5; cdr3_aa: CASGFGGSIGYTF; cdr3_nt: TGTGCTAGTGGTTTCGGGGGAAGTATTGGCTACACCTTC
j_call: TRBJ1-4; d_call: .; clone_size: .; v_call: TRBV5-8; cdr3_aa: CASIRGARGNDEKLFF; cdr3_nt: TGTGCCAGCATCCGGGGCGCCAGGGGCAATGATGAAAAACTGTTTTTT
j_call: TRBJ1-2; d_call: .; clone_size: .; v_call: TRBV4-3; cdr3_aa: CASSQVPGSDGYTF; cdr3_nt: TGCGCCAGCAGCCAGGTCCCAGGGTCGGATGGCTACACCTTC
j_call: TRBJ2-7; d_call: .; clone_size: .; v_call: TRBV6-5; cdr3_aa: CASSRPGQSYEQYF; cdr3_nt: TGTGCCAGCAGTCGCCCTGGGCAGTCCTACGAGCAGTACTTC
j_call: TRBJ2-5; d_call: TRBD1; clone_size: .; v_call: TRBV5-4; cdr3_aa: CASSLRTGGSSETQYF; cdr3_nt: TGTGCCAGCAGCTTAAGGACAGGGGGCAGTTCGGAGACCCAGTACTTC
j_call: TRBJ1-6; d_call: .; clone_size: .; v_call: TRBV9; cdr3_aa: CASSADLSSYNSPLHF; cdr3_nt: TGTGCCAGCAGCGCAGATTTAAGCTCCTATAATTCACCCCTCCACTTT
j_call: TRBJ2-2; d_call: .; clone_size: .; v_call: TRBV29-1; cdr3_aa: CSVARTNTGELFF; cdr3_nt: TGCAGCGTTGCGAGGACGAACACCGGGGAGCTGTTTTTT
j_call: TRBJ1-6; d_call: .; clone_size: .; v_call: TRBV30; cdr3_aa: CAWSVRTGGDSPLHF; cdr3_nt: TGTGCCTGGAGTGTACGGACGGGGGGTGATTCACCCCTCCACTTT
j_call: TRBJ2-3; d_call: TRBD2; clone_size: .; v_call: TRBV23-1; cdr3_aa: CASSHSSGRGGTDTQYF; cdr3_nt: TGCGCCAGCAGTCATTCTAGCGGGAGAGGGGGCACAGATACGCAGTATTTT
j_call: TRBJ2-1; d_call: .; clone_size: .; v_call: TRBV12-5; cdr3_aa: CASGGDLGRVKDEQFF; cdr3_nt: TGTGCTAGTGGTGGAGACCTGGGCAGGGTGAAGGATGAGCAGTTCTTC
j_call: TRBJ1-6; d_call: TRBD1; clone_size: .; v_call: TRBV5-1; cdr3_aa: CASRQDRADSPLHF; cdr3_nt: TGCGCCAGCAGACAAGACAGGGCTGATTCACCCCTCCACTTT
j_call: TRBJ2-7; d_call: .; clone_size: once; v_call: TRBV19; cdr3_aa: CASSMRGGQAYSYEQYF; cdr3_nt: TGTGCCAGTAGTATGAGGGGGGGACAGGCCTACTCCTACGAGCAGTACTTC
j_call: TRBJ2-6; d_call: .; clone_size: .; v_call: TRBV11-3; cdr3_aa: CASSPRQVLAGANVLTF; cdr3_nt: TGTGCCAGCAGCCCGCGACAGGTCTTAGCTGGGGCCAACGTCCTGACTTTC
j_call: TRBJ1-2; d_call: .; clone_size: .; v_call: TRBV6-5; cdr3_aa: CASSPRTDGYTF; cdr3_nt: TGTGCCAGCAGCCCCAGGACAGACGGCTACACCTTC
j_call: TRBJ1-2; d_call: TRBD1; clone_size: few; v_call: TRBV5-4; cdr3_aa: CASSETGNGYTF; cdr3_nt: TGTGCCAGCAGCGAGACAGGGAATGGCTACACCTTC
j_call: TRBJ2-5; d_call: .; clone_size: .; v_call: TRBV19; cdr3_aa: CASSLWSLPPQRETQYF; cdr3_nt: TGTGCCAGTAGTTTGTGGAGCTTACCTCCCCAACGAGAGACCCAGTACTTC
j_call: TRBJ2-5; d_call: .; clone_size: .; v_call: TRBV11-2; cdr3_aa: CASSFLTLKETQYF; cdr3_nt: TGTGCCAGCAGCTTCCTAACCCTGAAAGAGACCCAGTACTTC
j_call: TRBJ2-7; d_call: TRBD1; clone_size: .; v_call: TRBV7-2; cdr3_aa: CASSLYRQGSYEQYF; cdr3_nt: TGTGCCAGCAGCCTTTATCGACAGGGGTCCTACGAGCAGTACTTC
j_call: TRBJ2-5; d_call: TRBD2; clone_size: few; v_call: TRBV2; cdr3_aa: CASSWSGSETQYF; cdr3_nt: TGTGCCAGCAGTTGGAGCGGGAGCGAGACCCAGTACTTC
j_call: TRBJ2-5; d_call: TRBD1; clone_size: .; v_call: TRBV14; cdr3_aa: CASSQVGQERETQYF; cdr3_nt: TGTGCCAGCAGCCAAGTCGGACAGGAGCGGGAGACCCAGTACTTC
j_call: TRBJ1-1; d_call: TRBD1; clone_size: once; v_call: TRBV6-6; cdr3_aa: CASSITGGTEAFF; cdr3_nt: TGTGCCAGCAGCATTACAGGGGGCACTGAAGCTTTCTTT
j_call: TRBJ1-4; d_call: TRBD1; clone_size: .; v_call: TRBV30; cdr3_aa: CAWGTGDGEKLFF; cdr3_nt: TGTGCCTGGGGTACAGGGGATGGGGAAAAACTGTTTTTT
j_call: TRBJ2-7; d_call: TRBD1; clone_size: once; v_call: TRBV9; cdr3_aa: CASGQGSHEQYF; cdr3_nt: TGTGCCAGCGGACAGGGGTCCCACGAGCAGTACTTC
j_call: TRBJ2-2; d_call: TRBD2; clone_size: .; v_call: TRBV7-3; cdr3_aa: CASSFRGGAGELFF; cdr3_nt: TGTGCCAGCAGCTTCCGGGGGGGCGCCGGGGAGCTGTTTTTT
j_call: TRBJ2-3; d_call: .; clone_size: few; v_call: TRBV7-9; cdr3_aa: CASSLASGDTQYF; cdr3_nt: TGTGCCAGCAGCTTAGCATCGGGGGATACGCAGTATTTT
j_call: TRBJ1-5; d_call: .; clone_size: .; v_call: TRBV6-5; cdr3_aa: CASRTANQPQHF; cdr3_nt: TGTGCCAGCAGGACTGCAAATCAGCCCCAGCATTTT
j_call: TRBJ2-7; d_call: .; clone_size: .; v_call: TRBV28; cdr3_aa: CASTPGGRTPYEQYF; cdr3_nt: TGTGCCAGCACACCCGGAGGCCGTACCCCCTACGAGCAGTACTTC
j_call: TRBJ1-5; d_call: TRBD1; clone_size: .; v_call: TRBV19; cdr3_aa: CASSIGTGRLSNQPQHF; cdr3_nt: TGTGCCAGTAGTATAGGGACAGGGAGGTTAAGCAATCAGCCCCAGCATTTT
j_call: TRBJ2-7; d_call: TRBD1; clone_size: .; v_call: TRBV9; cdr3_aa: CASSGPGQGSYEQYF; cdr3_nt: TGTGCCAGCAGCGGACCGGGACAGGGTTCCTACGAGCAGTACTTC
j_call: TRBJ2-7; d_call: TRBD1; clone_size: .; v_call: TRBV25-1; cdr3_aa: CASSGPGQGKSRYEQYF; cdr3_nt: TGTGCCAGCAGTGGCCCAGGACAGGGGAAGTCTCGATACGAGCAGTACTTC
j_call: TRBJ1-2; d_call: .; clone_size: .; v_call: TRBV6-5; cdr3_aa: CASRRQDMMTGYTF; cdr3_nt: TGTGCCAGCAGGCGACAGGACATGATGACTGGCTACACCTTC
j_call: TRBJ2-1; d_call: .; clone_size: .; v_call: TRBV19; cdr3_aa: CASSLLGLERALFF; cdr3_nt: TGTGCCAGTAGTCTCCTGGGACTCGAGAGAGCGCTGTTCTTC
j_call: TRBJ2-3; d_call: .; clone_size: .; v_call: TRBV5-4; cdr3_aa: CASSSDSPDTQYF; cdr3_nt: TGTGCCAGCAGCTCGGATAGCCCAGATACGCAGTATTTT
j_call: TRBJ2-7; d_call: .; clone_size: .; v_call: TRBV14; cdr3_aa: CASSQDVALSYEQYF; cdr3_nt: TGTGCCAGCAGCCAAGATGTAGCACTTTCCTACGAGCAGTACTTC
j_call: TRBJ2-1; d_call: .; clone_size: .; v_call: TRBV5-8; cdr3_aa: CASSLVNSNEQFF; cdr3_nt: TGTGCCAGCAGCTTGGTCAATAGCAATGAGCAGTTCTTC
j_call: TRBJ1-1; d_call: .; clone_size: .; v_call: TRBV28; cdr3_aa: CASSFYQGLGNTEAFF; cdr3_nt: TGTGCCAGCAGTTTTTATCAGGGGTTGGGAAACACTGAAGCTTTCTTT
j_call: TRBJ1-6; d_call: .; clone_size: .; v_call: TRBV6-4; cdr3_aa: CASSDQRGKGSPLHF; cdr3_nt: TGTGCCAGCAGTGACCAAAGGGGCAAGGGTTCACCCCTCCACTTT
j_call: TRBJ2-7; d_call: .; clone_size: once; v_call: TRBV28; cdr3_aa: CASTLFSEQYF; cdr3_nt: TGTGCCAGCACCTTATTCTCCGAGCAGTACTTC
j_call: TRBJ1-1; d_call: .; clone_size: few; v_call: TRBV7-9; cdr3_aa: CSSRQRGAGDTEAFF; cdr3_nt: TGTTCCAGCAGACAGCGGGGGGCTGGGGACACTGAAGCTTTCTTT
j_call: TRBJ2-3; d_call: TRBD2; clone_size: .; v_call: TRBV15; cdr3_aa: CATSGTRLAGGPPDTQYF; cdr3_nt: TGTGCCACCAGCGGAACACGACTAGCGGGGGGGCCCCCAGATACGCAGTATTTT
j_call: TRBJ1-4; d_call: TRBD1; clone_size: .; v_call: TRBV6-6; cdr3_aa: CASRGQGPLVGLFF; cdr3_nt: TGTGCCAGCAGGGGACAGGGACCTTTAGTGGGACTGTTTTTT
j_call: TRBJ2-7; d_call: .; clone_size: .; v_call: TRBV7-2; cdr3_aa: CASSLAGNEAYEQYF; cdr3_nt: TGTGCCAGCAGCTTAGCCGGGAACGAGGCCTACGAGCAGTACTTC
j_call: TRBJ2-5; d_call: TRBD2; clone_size: .; v_call: TRBV29-1; cdr3_aa: CSVERGEGGVQETQYF; cdr3_nt: TGCAGCGTTGAGAGAGGGGAGGGAGGGGTTCAAGAGACCCAGTACTTC
j_call: TRBJ2-5; d_call: .; clone_size: .; v_call: TRBV19; cdr3_aa: CASRKTDRETQYF; cdr3_nt: TGTGCCAGTAGGAAAACCGACAGGGAGACCCAGTACTTC
j_call: TRBJ2-7; d_call: TRBD2; clone_size: .; v_call: TRBV5-1; cdr3_aa: CASSGRLAGTGEQYF; cdr3_nt: TGCGCCAGCAGCGGAAGACTAGCGGGGACTGGGGAGCAGTACTTC
j_call: TRBJ2-5; d_call: .; clone_size: .; v_call: TRBV5-6; cdr3_aa: CASSRKEGVETQYF; cdr3_nt: TGTGCCAGCAGCCGAAAAGAGGGGGTAGAGACCCAGTACTTC
j_call: TRBJ1-5; d_call: .; clone_size: few; v_call: TRBV7-9; cdr3_aa: CASSLSGAGQPQHF; cdr3_nt: TGTGCCAGCAGCTTATCAGGGGCCGGTCAGCCCCAGCATTTT
j_call: TRBJ2-2; d_call: TRBD2; clone_size: .; v_call: TRBV9; cdr3_aa: CASSVGGLAGGPFAGELFF; cdr3_nt: TGTGCCAGCAGCGTAGGTGGTCTAGCGGGAGGGCCTTTCGCCGGGGAGCTGTTTTTT
j_call: TRBJ1-1; d_call: TRBD1; clone_size: .; v_call: TRBV27; cdr3_aa: CASSHRTTGRNTEAFF; cdr3_nt: TGTGCCAGCAGCCACCGGACGACAGGGCGGAACACTGAAGCTTTCTTT
j_call: TRBJ1-6; d_call: TRBD1; clone_size: .; v_call: TRBV6-5; cdr3_aa: CASSRGTGDFSPLHF; cdr3_nt: TGTGCCAGCAGCCGAGGGACAGGGGATTTTTCACCCCTCCACTTT
j_call: TRBJ1-2; d_call: .; clone_size: .; v_call: TRBV27; cdr3_aa: CASSLSSYGAGDGYTF; cdr3_nt: TGTGCCAGCAGTTTATCCTCATACGGGGCAGGGGATGGCTACACCTTC
j_call: TRBJ1-4; d_call: .; clone_size: .; v_call: TRBV7-8; cdr3_aa: CASSLASGVNEKLFF; cdr3_nt: TGTGCCAGCAGCTTAGCTTCAGGGGTTAATGAAAAACTGTTTTTT
j_call: TRBJ2-1; d_call: TRBD1; clone_size: .; v_call: TRBV7-2; cdr3_aa: CASGRDRTYNEQFF; cdr3_nt: TGTGCCAGCGGCCGGGACAGGACCTACAATGAGCAGTTCTTC
j_call: TRBJ1-4; d_call: .; clone_size: .; v_call: TRBV5-1; cdr3_aa: CASSLGALNEKLFF; cdr3_nt: TGCGCCAGCAGCCTCGGAGCCCTTAATGAAAAACTGTTTTTT